These 21 T cell receptor beta chains originate from one sample sequenced in a study of OX40 agonist ivuxolimab in advanced cancers. Libraries were prepared by immunoSEQ multiplex PCR; TCRdb keeps only in-frame clonotypes and omits some of them. Of roughly 58,000 clones in the sample, 65% to 85% were seen once. This specimen was CD4+ or CD8+ T cells sorted from blood, taken in a trial of the OX40 agonist ivuxolimab. These receptors were taken from an adult with an advanced solid tumor such as melanoma, head and neck, liver or kidney cancer.

The CDR3 loop reads CASSQERLTSGGPQPRNEQFF. CDR3 nucleotide sequence: TGCGCCAGCAGCCAAGAAAGGCTGACTAGCGGGGGGCCTCAACCCAGGAATGAGCAGTTCTTC. The chain uses TRBV4-1 and TRBJ2-1; 13 bases are shared with TRBD2. V lost 0 bases to trimming and J lost 7 bases; unmatched junction nucleotides: 18. Germline loops: CDR1 MGHRA, CDR2 YSYEKL. CDR3 length: 21 residues.

CDR3 DNA: TGCGCCAGCAGCCCGACCGACAGGGGGTATGGCTACACCTTC. As protein: CASSPTDRGYGYTF. The V and J genes are TRBV5-1 and TRBJ1-2; TRBD1 matches at 9 bases. V gave up 4 bases and J gave up 5 bases; unmatched junction bases: 6. This CDR3 contains 14 residues. Germline-derived CDR1 and CDR2 are SGHRS and YFSETQ.

The V call is TRBV4-3, the J call TRBJ1-2; D not resolved. Trimming cost V 4 bases and J 2 bases, with 8 bases left between them. The germline gives CDR1 LGHNA, CDR2 YSLEER. The CDR3 covers 13 residues. CDR3 nucleotide sequence: TGCGCCAGCAGCCCCACATACAACTATGGCTACACCTTC. Amino acids: CASSPTYNYGYTF.

The V call is TRBV9, the J call TRBJ1-4, with 7 bases aligning to TRBD1. The junction had 3 bases not matched to a gene; V was cut back by 0 bases and J by 4 bases. CDR3 length equals 15 residues. The germline gives CDR1 SGDLS, CDR2 YYNGEE. CDR3 loop: CASSVGPGGNEKLFF. CDR3 DNA: TGTGCCAGCAGCGTAGGCCCAGGGGGTAATGAAAAACTGTTTTTT.

The chain uses TRBV5-1 and TRBJ2-5, with 8 positions matching TRBD2. Looked up from germline, CDR1 is SGHRS and CDR2 is YFSETQ. The CDR3 loop spans 15 amino acids. V was clipped by 4 bases and J by 4 bases; unmatched bases: 9. The CDR3 region has the DNA TGCGCCAGCAGCCTCTGGACTAGCCTCGGAGAGACCCAGTACTTC. Its protein is CASSLWTSLGETQYF.

J is TRBJ2-1 and V is TRBV30; 10 bases are a match to TRBD2. Looked up from germline, CDR1 is GTSNPN and CDR2 is SVGIG (reference sequence). The CDR3 has 17 residues. V lost 4 bases to trimming and J lost 0 bases; unmatched junction nucleotides: 9. CDR3 coding DNA: TGTGCCTGGATTCCCGGGACTAGCGTTTACTCCTACAATGAGCAGTTCTTC. Protein sequence: CAWIPGTSVYSYNEQFF.

This clone has just one count. The chain joins TRBV15 to TRBJ1-1; D unresolved. The CDR3 runs 16 residues. V was shortened by 0 bases and J by 0 bases, with 11 bases between the two germline ends. Germline assignment: CDR1 LNHNV and CDR2 YYDKDF (reference sequence). In DNA form, the CDR3 reads TGTGCCACCAGCAGAGATCAATGGGAGTTGAACACTGAAGCTTTCTTT. It yields the protein CATSRDQWELNTEAFF.

J is TRBJ2-1 and V is TRBV7-9; D gene ambiguous. Per germline, CDR1 SEHNR and CDR2 FQNEAQ (reference sequence). Trimming pared 1 base from V and 0 bases from J, leaving 7 bases between. The CDR3 runs to 15 residues. The CDR3 protein is CASSLVVGSYNEQFF. The CDR3 DNA is TGTGCCAGCAGCTTAGTTGTGGGCTCCTACAATGAGCAGTTCTTC. Combining the CDR3 with reference TRBV7-9 and TRBJ2-1 gives the whole variable domain DTGVSQNPRHKITKRGQNVTFRCDPISEHNRLYWYRQTLGQGPEFLTYFQNEAQLEKSRLLSDRFSAERPKGSFSTLEIQRTEQGDSAMYLCASSLVVGSYNEQFFGPGTRLTVL.

The V call is TRBV18, the J call TRBJ2-3; tentatively, D is TRBD1 (6 bases). CDR3 length equals 15 residues. Per germline, CDR1 KGHSH and CDR2 LQKENI. Trimming removed 2 bases at V and 1 base at J, with 10 bases between. CDR3 in DNA: TGTGCCAGCTCACCAGCCAGGGGTGGCACAGATACGCAGTATTTT. Translation: CASSPARGGTDTQYF.

The chain couples TRBV9 to TRBJ1-3, with D uncertain. This CDR3 is built from 11 residues. Germline V gene lookup returns CDR1 SGDLS and CDR2 YYNGEE. Deletions cut 3 bases from V and 6 bases from J, with 4 bases between. The CDR3 region is CASSASNTIYF. CDR3 sequence (DNA): TGTGCCAGCAGCGCTTCAAACACCATATATTTT.

The chain couples TRBV27 to TRBJ2-3; TRBD1 matches at 7 bases. This CDR3 spans 14 amino acids. Germline V lookup: CDR1 MNHEY, CDR2 SMNVEV (reference sequence). V was clipped by 6 bases and J by 2 bases; unmatched bases: 5. This chain's CDR3 is CASRRGGNTDTQYF. The CDR3 DNA sequence: TGTGCCAGCAGAAGAGGGGGCAACACAGATACGCAGTATTTT.

The chain employs TRBV19 and TRBJ1-1; tentative D call: TRBD1 (5 bases). Germline CDR1 reads LNHDA; CDR2 reads SQIVND (reference sequence). The CDR3 is made up of 18 amino acids. The V end was cut by 3 bases, the J end by 0 bases, with 20 bases between. DNA for the CDR3: TGTGCCAGTAGTATTCCTCGTAAGGGGACCACCCTGAACACTGAAGCTTTCTTT. This gives the protein CASSIPRKGTTLNTEAFF.

The V and J genes are TRBV5-1 and TRBJ2-3, with 10 bases that match TRBD2. V lost 0 bases, J lost 6 bases, and 10 bases stayed unmatched. CDR3 length: 17 residues. Looked up from germline, CDR1 is SGHRS and CDR2 is YFSETQ. Here the CDR3 DNA reads TGCGCCAGCAGCTTGGGTTGGACTAGCGGTTCCTCCGATACGCAGTATTTT. This codes for CASSLGWTSGSSDTQYF.

This chain links TRBV19 with TRBJ2-7; 7 bases map to TRBD2. V was pared by 1 base and J by 2 bases, with 11 bases of the junction left unmatched. The germline CDR1 and CDR2 sequences are LNHDA and SQIVND (reference sequence). The CDR3 contains 17 residues. The CDR3 here is CASSIAPGRGAPYEQYF. DNA of the CDR3: TGTGCCAGTAGTATAGCCCCTGGGAGGGGAGCTCCCTACGAGCAGTACTTC.

In DNA, the CDR3 is TGTGCCAGCAGCCCGTATAATTCACCCCTCCACTTT. This encodes CASSPYNSPLHF. The rearrangement uses TRBV7-2 and TRBJ1-6; unclear D gene. The CDR3 is 12 residues long. From germline, CDR1 is SGHTA and CDR2 FQGNSA. V lost 5 bases and J lost 4, with 3 bases in between.

This clone was observed a handful of times. V usage is TRBV11-2 and J usage is TRBJ1-2, with 7 bases aligning to TRBD1. The CDR3 is 14 residues long. V was clipped by 5 bases and J by 8 bases; unmatched bases: 11. Germline lookup yields CDR1 SGHAT and CDR2 FQNNGV. The CDR3 is CASSTRQGVGGYTF. The CDR3 nucleotides read TGTGCCAGCAGCACTCGACAGGGTGTGGGCGGCTACACCTTC. Full variable domain (rest looked up from reference TRBV11-2 and TRBJ1-2): EAGVAQSPRYKIIEKRQSVAFWCNPISGHATLYWYQQILGQGPKLLIQFQNNGVVDDSQLPKDRFSAERLKGVDSTLKIQPAKLEDSAVYLCASSTRQGVGGYTFGSGTRLTVV.

The genes are TRBV19 and TRBJ2-5, with TRBD1 matching over 7 bases. The V segment lost 7 bases and the J segment 5 bases; nucleotides outside the gene matches: 10. The CDR3 spans 14 residues. CDR1 and CDR2 (germline): LNHDA, SQIVND (reference sequence). In DNA, the CDR3 is TGTGCCAGTACCACACCCGACAGGGAGGAGACCCAGTACTTC. Its translation: CASTTPDREETQYF.

The V and J genes are TRBV7-9 and TRBJ2-1, with D possibly being TRBD1 (6 bases). The CDR3 runs to 15 residues. Germline values: CDR1 SEHNR, CDR2 FQNEAQ (reference sequence). The ends were cut back, 5 bases at V and 4 bases at J, with 15 bases in the middle. CDR3 residues: CASSEQGVLYNEQFF. The DNA of the CDR3 is TGTGCCAGCAGCGAACAGGGAGTACTTTACAATGAGCAGTTCTTC. Combining the CDR3 with reference TRBV7-9 and TRBJ2-1 gives the whole variable domain DTGVSQNPRHKITKRGQNVTFRCDPISEHNRLYWYRQTLGQGPEFLTYFQNEAQLEKSRLLSDRFSAERPKGSFSTLEIQRTEQGDSAMYLCASSEQGVLYNEQFFGPGTRLTVL.

The rearrangement uses TRBV7-9 and TRBJ2-7; a weak D match, TRBD1 (6 bases). V lost 6 bases to trimming and J lost 4 bases, with 13 bases between them. The germline CDR1 and CDR2 sequences are SEHNR and FQNEAQ (reference sequence). The CDR3 covers 13 residues. The DNA of the CDR3 is TGTGCCAGCAGTGGGCAGGGGAGATACGAGCAGTACTTC. Translating it yields CASSGQGRYEQYF.

A few counts support this clone. CDR3 loop: CASSSWTLRGGSETQYF. In nucleotides, the CDR3 is TGTGCCAGCAGTTCGTGGACACTACGTGGAGGGAGCGAGACCCAGTACTTC. The chain has TRBV28 and TRBJ2-5; D is possibly TRBD2 (6 bases). The CDR3 length is 17 residues. The germline V gene has CDR1 MDHEN and CDR2 SYDVKM. Trimming left V 4 bases short and J 5 bases short, with 23 bases between.

J is TRBJ1-3 and V is TRBV6-5; 9 bases map to TRBD1. Germline V gene data show CDR1 as MNHEY and CDR2 as SVGAGI. The length of the CDR3 is 14 residues. The junction had 7 bases not matched to a gene; V was cut back by 8 bases and J by 5 bases. CDR3 in amino acids: CASQTGQGRNTIYF. DNA for the CDR3: TGTGCCAGCCAAACGGGACAGGGTAGAAACACCATATATTTT.